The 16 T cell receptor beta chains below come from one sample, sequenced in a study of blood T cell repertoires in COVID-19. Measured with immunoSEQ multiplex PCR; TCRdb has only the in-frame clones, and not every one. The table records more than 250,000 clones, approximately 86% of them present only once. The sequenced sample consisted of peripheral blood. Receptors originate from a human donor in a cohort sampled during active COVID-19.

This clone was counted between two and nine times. CDR3 region: CASTPRTGGTDTQYF. CDR3 DNA sequence: TGTGCCAGCACCCCAAGGACAGGGGGCACAGATACGCAGTATTTT. The V call is TRBV2, the J call TRBJ2-3; 9 positions match TRBD1. V gave up 7 bases and J gave up 1 base; unmatched junction bases: 6. CDR1 SNHLY and CDR2 FYNNEI come from the germline V gene. This CDR3 has 15 amino acids.

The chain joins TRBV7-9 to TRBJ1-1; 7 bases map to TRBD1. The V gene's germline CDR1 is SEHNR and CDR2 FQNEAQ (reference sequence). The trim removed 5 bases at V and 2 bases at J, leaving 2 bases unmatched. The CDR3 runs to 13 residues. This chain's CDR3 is CASSTGENTEAFF. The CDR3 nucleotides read TGTGCCAGCAGCACAGGGGAAAACACTGAAGCTTTCTTT.

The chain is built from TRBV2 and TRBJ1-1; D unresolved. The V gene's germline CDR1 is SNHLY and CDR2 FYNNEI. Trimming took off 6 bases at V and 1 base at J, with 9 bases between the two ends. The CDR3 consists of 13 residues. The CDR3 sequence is CASRMDWNTEAFF. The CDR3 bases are TGTGCCAGCAGAATGGACTGGAACACTGAAGCTTTCTTT.

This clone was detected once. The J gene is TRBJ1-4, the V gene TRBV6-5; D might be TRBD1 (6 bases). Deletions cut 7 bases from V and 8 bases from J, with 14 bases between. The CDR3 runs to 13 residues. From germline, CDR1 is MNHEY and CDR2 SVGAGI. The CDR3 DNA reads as TGTGCCAGCACAAGGGGGTTTGGGGAAAAACTGTTTTTT. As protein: CASTRGFGEKLFF.

This CDR3 reads CASSLPQGDTEAFF. The CDR3 region has the DNA TGTGCCAGCAGCTTGCCACAGGGAGACACTGAAGCTTTCTTT. The chain combines TRBV5-4 with TRBJ1-1, with D perhaps TRBD1 (6 bases). CDR3 length: 14 residues. Germline assignment: CDR1 SGHNT and CDR2 YYREEE (reference sequence). V lost 1 base to trimming and J lost 3 bases, with 10 bases between them.

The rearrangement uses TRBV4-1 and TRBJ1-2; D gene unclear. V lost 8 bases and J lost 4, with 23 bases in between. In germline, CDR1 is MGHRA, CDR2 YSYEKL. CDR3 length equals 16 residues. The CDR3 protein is CASGPGVTREPYGYTF. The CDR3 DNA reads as TGCGCCAGCGGACCGGGCGTAACGAGGGAACCCTATGGCTACACCTTC.

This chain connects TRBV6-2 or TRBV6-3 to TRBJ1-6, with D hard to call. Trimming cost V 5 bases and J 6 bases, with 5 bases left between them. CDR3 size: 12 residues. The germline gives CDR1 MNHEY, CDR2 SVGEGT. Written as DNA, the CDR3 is TGTGCCAGCAGTCTCCTTAATTCACCCCTCCACTTT. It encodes CASSLLNSPLHF.

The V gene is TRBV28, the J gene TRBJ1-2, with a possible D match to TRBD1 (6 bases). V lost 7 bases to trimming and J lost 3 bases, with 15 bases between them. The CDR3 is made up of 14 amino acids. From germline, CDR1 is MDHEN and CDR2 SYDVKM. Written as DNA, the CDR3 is TGTGCCAGCACCTTCAGGGGCCGGGACTATGGCTACACCTTC. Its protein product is CASTFRGRDYGYTF.

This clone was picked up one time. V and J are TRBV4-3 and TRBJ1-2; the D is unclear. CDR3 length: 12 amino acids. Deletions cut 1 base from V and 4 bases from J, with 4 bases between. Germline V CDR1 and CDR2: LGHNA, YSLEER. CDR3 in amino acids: CASSQGPYGYTF. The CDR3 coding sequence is TGCGCCAGCAGCCAAGGGCCCTATGGCTACACCTTC.

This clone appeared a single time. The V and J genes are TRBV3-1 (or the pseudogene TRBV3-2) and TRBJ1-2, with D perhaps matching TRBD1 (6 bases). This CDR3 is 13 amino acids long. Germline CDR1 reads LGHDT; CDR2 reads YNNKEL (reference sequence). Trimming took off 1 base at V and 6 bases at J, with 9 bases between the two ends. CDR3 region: CASSQGGPDGYTF. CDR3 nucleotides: TGTGCCAGCAGCCAAGGGGGGCCGGATGGCTACACCTTC.

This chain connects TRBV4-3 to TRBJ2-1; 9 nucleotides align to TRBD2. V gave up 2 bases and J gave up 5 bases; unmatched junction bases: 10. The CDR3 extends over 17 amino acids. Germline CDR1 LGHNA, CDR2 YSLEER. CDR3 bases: TGCGCCAGCAGCCAAAGTTGGGGGAGCGGGAGGCACAATGAGCAGTTCTTC. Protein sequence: CASSQSWGSGRHNEQFF.

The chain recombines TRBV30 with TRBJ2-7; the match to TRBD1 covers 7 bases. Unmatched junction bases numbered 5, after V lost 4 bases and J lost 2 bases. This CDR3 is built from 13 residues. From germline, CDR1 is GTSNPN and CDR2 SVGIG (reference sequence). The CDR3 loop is CAWTLGQAYEQYF. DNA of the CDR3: TGTGCCTGGACCCTAGGACAGGCCTACGAGCAGTACTTC.

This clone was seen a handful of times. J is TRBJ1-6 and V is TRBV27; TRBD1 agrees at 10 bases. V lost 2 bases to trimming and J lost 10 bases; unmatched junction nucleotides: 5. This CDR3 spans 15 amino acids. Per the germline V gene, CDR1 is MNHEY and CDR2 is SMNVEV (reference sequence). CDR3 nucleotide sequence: TGTGCCAGCAGTTTAAGACAGGGGGCAGGGTCACCCCTCCACTTT. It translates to CASSLRQGAGSPLHF.

CDR3 nucleotides: TGTGCCAGTAGGTCCGCGGGTTCTGGAAACACCATATATTTT. Translating gives CASRSAGSGNTIYF. V and J are TRBV19 and TRBJ1-3; D call uncertain. The germline V gene has CDR1 LNHDA and CDR2 SQIVND (reference sequence). The CDR3 is 14 residues long. The V gene lost 6 bases and the J gene lost 1 base, with 10 bases spanning the gap.

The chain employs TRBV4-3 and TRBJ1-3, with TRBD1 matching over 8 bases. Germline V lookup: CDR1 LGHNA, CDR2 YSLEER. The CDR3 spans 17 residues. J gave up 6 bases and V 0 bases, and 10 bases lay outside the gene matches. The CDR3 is CASSQDSLSGGLNTIYF. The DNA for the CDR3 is TGCGCCAGCAGCCAAGATTCGCTCTCAGGGGGCTTAAACACCATATATTTT.

This CDR3 reads CASSQPRGSGTEAFF. As DNA, the CDR3 is TGTGCCAGCAGCCAACCCAGGGGCTCGGGCACTGAAGCTTTCTTT. V gene TRBV3-1 (or the pseudogene TRBV3-2) combines with J gene TRBJ1-1; a possible D gene is TRBD1 (6 bases). Germline CDR1 and CDR2: LGHDT and YNNKEL (reference sequence). The CDR3 totals 15 residues. V lost 2 bases to trimming and J lost 4 bases, with 14 bases between them.